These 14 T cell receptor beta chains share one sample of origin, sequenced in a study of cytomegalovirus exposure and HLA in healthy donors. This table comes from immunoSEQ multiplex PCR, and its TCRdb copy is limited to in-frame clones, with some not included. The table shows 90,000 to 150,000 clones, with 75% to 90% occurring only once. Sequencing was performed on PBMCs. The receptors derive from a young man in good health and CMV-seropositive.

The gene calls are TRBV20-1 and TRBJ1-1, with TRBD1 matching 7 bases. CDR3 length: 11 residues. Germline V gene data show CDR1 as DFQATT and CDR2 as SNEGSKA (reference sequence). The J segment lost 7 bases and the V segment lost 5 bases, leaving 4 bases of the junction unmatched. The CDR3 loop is CSALGQVEAFF. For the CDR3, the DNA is TGCAGTGCTTTAGGACAGGTTGAAGCTTTCTTT.

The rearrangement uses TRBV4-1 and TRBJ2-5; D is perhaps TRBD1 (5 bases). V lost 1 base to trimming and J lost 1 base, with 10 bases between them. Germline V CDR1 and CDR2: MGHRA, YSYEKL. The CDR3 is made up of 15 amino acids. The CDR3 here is CASSQATVIQETQYF. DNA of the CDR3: TGCGCCAGCAGCCAAGCGACAGTTATCCAAGAGACCCAGTACTTC.

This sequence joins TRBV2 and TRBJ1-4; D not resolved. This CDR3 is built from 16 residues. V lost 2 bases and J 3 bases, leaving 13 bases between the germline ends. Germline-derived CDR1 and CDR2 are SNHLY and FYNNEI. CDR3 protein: CASSEPLRVSNEKLFF. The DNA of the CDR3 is TGTGCCAGCAGTGAACCGTTACGGGTTTCTAATGAAAAACTGTTTTTT.

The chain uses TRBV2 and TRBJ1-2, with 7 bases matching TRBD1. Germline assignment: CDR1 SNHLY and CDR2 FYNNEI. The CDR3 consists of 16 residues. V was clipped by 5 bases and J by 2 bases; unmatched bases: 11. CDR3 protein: CASSYTGQPLNYGYTF. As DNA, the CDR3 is TGTGCCAGCAGTTATACGGGACAGCCCCTGAACTATGGCTACACCTTC.

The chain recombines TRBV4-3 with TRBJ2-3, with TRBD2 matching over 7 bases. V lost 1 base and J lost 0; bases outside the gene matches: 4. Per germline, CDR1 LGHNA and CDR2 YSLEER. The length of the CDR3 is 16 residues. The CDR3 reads CASSQGSGMSTDTQYF. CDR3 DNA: TGCGCCAGCAGCCAAGGGAGCGGGATGAGCACAGATACGCAGTATTTT.

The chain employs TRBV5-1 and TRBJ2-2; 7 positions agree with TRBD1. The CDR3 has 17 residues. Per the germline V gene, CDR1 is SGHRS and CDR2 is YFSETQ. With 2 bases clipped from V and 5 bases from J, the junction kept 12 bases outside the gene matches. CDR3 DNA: TGCGCCAGCAGCTTCGGACAGGCGTCGATTACGACCGGGGAGCTGTTTTTT. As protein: CASSFGQASITTGELFF. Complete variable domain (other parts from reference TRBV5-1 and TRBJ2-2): KAGVTQTPRYLIKTRGQQVTLSCSPISGHRSVSWYQQTPGQGLQFLFEYFSETQRNKGNFPGRFSGRQFSNSRSEMNVSTLELGDSALYLCASSFGQASITTGELFFGEGSRLTVL.

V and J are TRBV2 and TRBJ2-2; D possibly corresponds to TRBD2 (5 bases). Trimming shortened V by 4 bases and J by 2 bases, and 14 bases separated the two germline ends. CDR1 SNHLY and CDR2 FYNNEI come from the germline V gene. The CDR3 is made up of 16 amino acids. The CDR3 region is CASSANGDFNTGELFF. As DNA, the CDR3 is TGTGCCAGCAGTGCTAACGGGGATTTTAACACCGGGGAGCTGTTTTTT.

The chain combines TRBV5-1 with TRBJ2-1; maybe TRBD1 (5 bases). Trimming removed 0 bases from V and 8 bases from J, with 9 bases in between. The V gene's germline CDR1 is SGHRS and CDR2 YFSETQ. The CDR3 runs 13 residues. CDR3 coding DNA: TGCGCCAGCAGCTTGGCTCAGGGTTATGAGCAGTTCTTC. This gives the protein CASSLAQGYEQFF.

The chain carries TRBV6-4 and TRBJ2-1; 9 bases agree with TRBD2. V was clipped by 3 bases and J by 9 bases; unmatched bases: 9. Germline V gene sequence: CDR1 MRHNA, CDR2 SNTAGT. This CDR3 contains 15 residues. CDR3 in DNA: TGTGCCAGCAGTGAATTTGCGGGGGGGGCCTCTGAGCAGTTCTTC. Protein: CASSEFAGGASEQFF.

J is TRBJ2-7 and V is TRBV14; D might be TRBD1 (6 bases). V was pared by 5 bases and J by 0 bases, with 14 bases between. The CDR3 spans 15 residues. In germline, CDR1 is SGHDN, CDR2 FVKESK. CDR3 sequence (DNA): TGTGCCAGCAGCGCACAGGGTACGGTCTCCTACGAGCAGTACTTC. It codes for CASSAQGTVSYEQYF.

CDR3 DNA: TGCGCCAGCAGCCCCGCTCCCGGGGATGGAAACACCGGGGAGCTGTTTTTT. Translated: CASSPAPGDGNTGELFF. The V call is TRBV5-1, the J call TRBJ2-2; a weak D match, TRBD2 (5 bases). CDR1 is SGHRS and CDR2 is YFSETQ in the germline V gene. The CDR3 extends over 17 amino acids. V shed 4 bases and J shed 2 bases, with 18 bases lying between them.

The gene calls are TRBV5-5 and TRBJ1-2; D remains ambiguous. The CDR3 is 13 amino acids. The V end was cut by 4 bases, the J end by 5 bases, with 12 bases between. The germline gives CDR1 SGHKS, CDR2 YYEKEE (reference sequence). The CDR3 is CASSAGSLYGYTF. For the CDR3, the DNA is TGTGCCAGCAGCGCCGGGAGTTTATATGGCTACACCTTC.

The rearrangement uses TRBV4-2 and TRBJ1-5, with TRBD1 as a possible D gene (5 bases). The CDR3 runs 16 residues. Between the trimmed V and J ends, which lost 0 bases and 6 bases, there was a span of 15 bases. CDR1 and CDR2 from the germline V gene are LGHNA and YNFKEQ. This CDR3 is CASSQDLGQGGQPQHF. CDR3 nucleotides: TGTGCCAGCAGCCAAGATCTAGGCCAGGGTGGTCAGCCCCAGCATTTT.

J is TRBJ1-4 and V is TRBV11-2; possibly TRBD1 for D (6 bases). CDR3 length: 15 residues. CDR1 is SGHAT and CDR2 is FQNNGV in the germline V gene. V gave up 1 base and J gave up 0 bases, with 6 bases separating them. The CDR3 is CASSLGTATNEKLFF. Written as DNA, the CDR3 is TGTGCCAGCAGCTTAGGGACAGCAACTAATGAAAAACTGTTTTTT.